This T cell receptor (beta chain) was documented in a study of T cells in Graves' hyperthyroidism and ophthalmopathy. On the study more broadly: Blood was drawn when the patient was first diagnosed and still untreated.

This clonotype was picked up many times. What was amplified from RNA transcripts were TCR beta CDR3 regions. HTBI primers were used for first-round RT-PCR of the TCR CDR3. MiXCR, applied by TCRdb to the multiplex PCR reads, yields one record per CDR3 protein. Counted here are roughly 240,000 distinct CDR3 sequences, roughly 17% occurring once; the ten biggest clones make up 28%. Germline CDR1 MNHNS, CDR2 SASEGT. Trimming removed 9 bases at V and 4 bases at J, with 21 bases between. The CDR3 is 15 amino acids. The clonotype was recovered from a woman in her late teens or twenties with Graves' ophthalmopathy. The V gene is TRBV6-1, the J gene TRBJ1-2; D unclear. The sample taken for sequencing was blood. The CDR3 sequence: CASRLMAPSGYGYTF. The CDR3 DNA is TGTGCCAGTCGGTTAATGGCCCCGAGTGGCTATGGCTACACCTTC.